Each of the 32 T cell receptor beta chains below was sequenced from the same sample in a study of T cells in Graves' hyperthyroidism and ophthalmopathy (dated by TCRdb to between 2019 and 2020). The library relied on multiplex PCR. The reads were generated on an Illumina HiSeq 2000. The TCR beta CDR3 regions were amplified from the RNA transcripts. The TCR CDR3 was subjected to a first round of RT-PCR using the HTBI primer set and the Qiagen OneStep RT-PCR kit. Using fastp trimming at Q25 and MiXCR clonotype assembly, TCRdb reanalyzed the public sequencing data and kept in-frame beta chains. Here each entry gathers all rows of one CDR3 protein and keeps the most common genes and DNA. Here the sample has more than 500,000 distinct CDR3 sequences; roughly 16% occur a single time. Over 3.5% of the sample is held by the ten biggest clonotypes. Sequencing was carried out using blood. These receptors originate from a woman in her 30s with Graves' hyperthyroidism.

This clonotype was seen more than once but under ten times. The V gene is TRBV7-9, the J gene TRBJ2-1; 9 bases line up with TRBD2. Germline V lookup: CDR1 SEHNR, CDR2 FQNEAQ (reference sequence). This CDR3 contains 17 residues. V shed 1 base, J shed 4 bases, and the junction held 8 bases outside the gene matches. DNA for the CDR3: TGTGCCAGCAGCTTAGGTCCAACTAGCGGGCAATACAATGAGCAGTTCTTC. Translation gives CASSLGPTSGQYNEQFF.

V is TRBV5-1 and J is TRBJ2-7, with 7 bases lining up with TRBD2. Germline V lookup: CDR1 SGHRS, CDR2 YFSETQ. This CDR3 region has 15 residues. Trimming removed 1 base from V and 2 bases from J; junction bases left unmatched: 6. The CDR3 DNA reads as TGCGCCAGCAGCTTGATTCCTAGCGGCACCTACGAGCAGTACTTC. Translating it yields CASSLIPSGTYEQYF.

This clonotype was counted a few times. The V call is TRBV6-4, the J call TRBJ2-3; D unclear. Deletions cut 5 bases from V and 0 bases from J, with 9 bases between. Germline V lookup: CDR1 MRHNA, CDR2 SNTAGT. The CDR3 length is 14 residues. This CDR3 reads CASSTDQSTDTQYF. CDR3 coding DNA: TGTGCCAGCAGTACCGACCAGAGCACAGATACGCAGTATTTT.

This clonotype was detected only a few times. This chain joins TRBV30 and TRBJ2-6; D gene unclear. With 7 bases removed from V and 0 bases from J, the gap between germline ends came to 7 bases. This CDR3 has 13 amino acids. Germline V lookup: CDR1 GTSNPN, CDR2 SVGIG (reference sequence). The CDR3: CASDTSGANVLTF. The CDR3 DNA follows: TGTGCCTCAGACACCTCTGGGGCCAACGTCCTGACTTTC.

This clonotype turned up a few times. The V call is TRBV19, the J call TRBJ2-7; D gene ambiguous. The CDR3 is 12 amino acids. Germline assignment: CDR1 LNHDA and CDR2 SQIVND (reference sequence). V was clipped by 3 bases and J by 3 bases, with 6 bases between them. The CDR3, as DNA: TGTGCCAGTAGTATGGGGTACTACGAGCAGTACTTC. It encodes CASSMGYYEQYF.

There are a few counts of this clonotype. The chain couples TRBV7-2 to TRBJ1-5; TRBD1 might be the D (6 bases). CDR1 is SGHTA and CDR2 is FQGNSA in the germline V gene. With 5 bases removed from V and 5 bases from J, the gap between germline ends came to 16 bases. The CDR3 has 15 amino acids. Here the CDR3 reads CASSVRVGGDQPQHF. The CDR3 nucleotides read TGTGCCAGCAGCGTGAGGGTAGGGGGGGATCAGCCCCAGCATTTT.

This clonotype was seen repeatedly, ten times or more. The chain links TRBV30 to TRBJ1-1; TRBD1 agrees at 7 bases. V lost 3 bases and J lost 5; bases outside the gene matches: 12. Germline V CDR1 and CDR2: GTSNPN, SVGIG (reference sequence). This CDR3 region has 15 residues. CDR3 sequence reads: CAWRRGQGLTTEAFF. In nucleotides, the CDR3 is TGTGCCTGGAGGAGGGGGCAAGGGTTGACGACTGAAGCTTTCTTT. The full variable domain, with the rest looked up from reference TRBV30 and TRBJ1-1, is SQTIHQWPATLVQPVGSPLSLECTVEGTSNPNLYWYRQAAGRGLQLLFYSVGIGQISSEVPQNLSASRPQDRQFILSSKKLLLSDSGFYLCAWRRGQGLTTEAFFGQGTRLTVV.

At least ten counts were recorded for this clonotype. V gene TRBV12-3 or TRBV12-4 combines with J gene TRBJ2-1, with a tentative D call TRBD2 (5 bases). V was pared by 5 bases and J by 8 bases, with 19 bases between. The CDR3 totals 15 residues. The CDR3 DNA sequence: TGTGCCAGCAGTGAAAGCGGTCCCCGAAGGGATGAGCAGTTCTTC. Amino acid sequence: CASSESGPRRDEQFF.

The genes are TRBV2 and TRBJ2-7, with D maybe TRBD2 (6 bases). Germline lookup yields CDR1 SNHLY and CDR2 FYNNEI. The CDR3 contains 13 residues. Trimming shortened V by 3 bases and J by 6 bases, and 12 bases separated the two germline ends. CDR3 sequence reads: CASSDTSSSEQYF. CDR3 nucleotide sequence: TGTGCCAGCAGTGATACTAGCTCGAGCGAGCAGTACTTC.

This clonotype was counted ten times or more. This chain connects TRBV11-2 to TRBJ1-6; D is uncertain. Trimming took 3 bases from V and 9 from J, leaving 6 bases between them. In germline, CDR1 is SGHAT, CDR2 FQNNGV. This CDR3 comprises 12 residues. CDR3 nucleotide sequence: TGTGCCAGCAGCTTGGGGTCTTCACCCCTCCACTTT. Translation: CASSLGSSPLHF.

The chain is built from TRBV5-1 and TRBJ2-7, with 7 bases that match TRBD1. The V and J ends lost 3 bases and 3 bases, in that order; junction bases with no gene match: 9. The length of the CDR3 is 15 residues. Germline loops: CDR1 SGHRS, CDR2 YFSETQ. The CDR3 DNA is TGCGCCAGCAGCTCAACAGGGGAAGGTGTCTACGAGCAGTACTTC. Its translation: CASSSTGEGVYEQYF. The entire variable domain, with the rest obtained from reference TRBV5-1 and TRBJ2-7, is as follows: KAGVTQTPRYLIKTRGQQVTLSCSPISGHRSVSWYQQTPGQGLQFLFEYFSETQRNKGNFPGRFSGRQFSNSRSEMNVSTLELGDSALYLCASSSTGEGVYEQYFGPGTRLTVT.

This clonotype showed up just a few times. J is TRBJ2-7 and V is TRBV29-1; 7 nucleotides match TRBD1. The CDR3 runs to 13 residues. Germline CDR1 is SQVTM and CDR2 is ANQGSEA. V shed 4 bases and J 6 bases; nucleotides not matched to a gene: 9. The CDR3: CSVVSPGGIEQYF. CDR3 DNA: TGCAGCGTTGTCTCGCCAGGGGGTATCGAGCAGTACTTC.

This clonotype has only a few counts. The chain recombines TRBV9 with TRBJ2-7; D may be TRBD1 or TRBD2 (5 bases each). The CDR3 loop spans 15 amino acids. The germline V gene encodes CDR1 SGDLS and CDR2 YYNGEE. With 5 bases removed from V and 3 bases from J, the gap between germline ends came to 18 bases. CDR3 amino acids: CASSSSGATRYEQYF. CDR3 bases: TGTGCCAGCAGTAGCTCCGGGGCAACACGCTACGAGCAGTACTTC. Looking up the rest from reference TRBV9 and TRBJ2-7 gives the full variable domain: DSGVTQTPKHLITATGQRVTLRCSPRSGDLSVYWYQQSLDQGLQFLIQYYNGEERAKGNILERFSAQQFPDLHSELNLSSLELGDSALYFCASSSSGATRYEQYFGPGTRLTVT.

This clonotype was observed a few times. Here the CDR3 DNA reads TGCGCCAGCAGCCAAGATAGGGCGGGAGGAGAAATCGGGGAGCTGTTTTTT. Its protein is CASSQDRAGGEIGELFF. The chain employs TRBV4-3 and TRBJ2-2, with TRBD2 identical over 8 bases. Germline lookup yields CDR1 LGHNA and CDR2 YSLEER. There are 17 residues in the CDR3. V trimming: 0 bases; J trimming: 7 bases; junction bases outside the gene matches: 10.

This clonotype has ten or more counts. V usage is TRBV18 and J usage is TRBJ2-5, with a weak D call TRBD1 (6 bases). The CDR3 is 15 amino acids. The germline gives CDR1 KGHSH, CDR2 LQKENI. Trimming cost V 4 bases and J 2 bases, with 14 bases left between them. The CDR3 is CASSRSDSNQETQYF. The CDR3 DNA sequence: TGTGCCAGCTCACGTTCGGACAGCAATCAAGAGACCCAGTACTTC.

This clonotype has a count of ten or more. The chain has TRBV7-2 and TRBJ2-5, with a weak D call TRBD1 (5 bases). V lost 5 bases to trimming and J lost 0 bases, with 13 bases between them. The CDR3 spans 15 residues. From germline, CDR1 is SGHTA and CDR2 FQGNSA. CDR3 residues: CASSIRQSYQETQYF. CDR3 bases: TGTGCCAGCAGCATCCGACAGTCGTACCAAGAGACCCAGTACTTC. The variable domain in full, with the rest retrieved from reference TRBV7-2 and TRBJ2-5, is GAGVSQSPSNKVTEKGKDVELRCDPISGHTALYWYRQSLGQGLEFLIYFQGNSAPDKSGLPSDRFSAERTGGSVSTLTIQRTQQEDSAVYLCASSIRQSYQETQYFGPGTRLLVL.

The CDR3 nucleotides read TGTGCCAGCGGGAGACAGGGTCGAGACTATGGCTACACCTTC. The encoded protein is CASGRQGRDYGYTF. The chain has TRBV2 and TRBJ1-2, with 7 bases lining up with TRBD1. The CDR3 contains 14 residues. Trimming cost V 8 bases and J 3 bases; bases outside gene matches: 9. Germline V gene lookup returns CDR1 SNHLY and CDR2 FYNNEI.

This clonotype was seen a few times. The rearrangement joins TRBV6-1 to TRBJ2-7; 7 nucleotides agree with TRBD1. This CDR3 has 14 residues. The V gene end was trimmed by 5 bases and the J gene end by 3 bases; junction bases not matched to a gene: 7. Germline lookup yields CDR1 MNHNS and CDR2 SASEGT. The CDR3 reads CASSRQGFGYEQYF. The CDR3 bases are TGTGCCAGCAGTAGACAGGGATTCGGCTACGAGCAGTACTTC.

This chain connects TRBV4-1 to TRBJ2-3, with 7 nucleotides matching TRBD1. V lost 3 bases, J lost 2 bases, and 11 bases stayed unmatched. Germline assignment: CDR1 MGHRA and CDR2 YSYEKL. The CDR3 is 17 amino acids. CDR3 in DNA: TGCGCCAGCAGCCACGAGAGGACAGGACAAATCACAGATACGCAGTATTTT. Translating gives CASSHERTGQITDTQYF.

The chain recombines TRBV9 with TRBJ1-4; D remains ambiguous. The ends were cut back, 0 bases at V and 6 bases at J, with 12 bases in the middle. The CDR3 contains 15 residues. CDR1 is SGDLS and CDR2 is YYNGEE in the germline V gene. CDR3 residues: CASSVASNLHEKLFF. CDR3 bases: TGTGCCAGCAGCGTAGCATCCAATTTGCATGAAAAACTGTTTTTT.

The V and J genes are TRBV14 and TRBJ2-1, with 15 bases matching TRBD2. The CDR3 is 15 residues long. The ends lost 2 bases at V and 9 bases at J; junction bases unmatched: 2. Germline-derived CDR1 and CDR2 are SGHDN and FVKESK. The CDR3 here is CASSQRTSGRGEQFF. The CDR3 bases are TGTGCCAGCAGCCAACGGACTAGCGGGAGGGGTGAGCAGTTCTTC. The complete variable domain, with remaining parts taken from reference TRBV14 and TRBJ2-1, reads EAGVTQFPSHSVIEKGQTVTLRCDPISGHDNLYWYRRVMGKEIKFLLHFVKESKQDESGMPNNRFLAERTGGTYSTLKVQPAELEDSGVYFCASSQRTSGRGEQFFGPGTRLTVL.

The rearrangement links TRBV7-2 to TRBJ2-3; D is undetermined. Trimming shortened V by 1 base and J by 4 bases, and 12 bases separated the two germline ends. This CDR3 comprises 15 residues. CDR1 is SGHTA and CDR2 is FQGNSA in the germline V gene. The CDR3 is CASSLGQVRADTQYF. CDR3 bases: TGTGCCAGCAGCTTAGGGCAGGTTCGCGCAGATACGCAGTATTTT.

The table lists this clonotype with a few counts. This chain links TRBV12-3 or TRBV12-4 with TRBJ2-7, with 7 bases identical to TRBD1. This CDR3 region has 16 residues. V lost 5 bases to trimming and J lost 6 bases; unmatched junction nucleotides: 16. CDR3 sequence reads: CASSADSGGSSGEQYF. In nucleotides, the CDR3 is TGTGCCAGCAGTGCGGACTCAGGGGGATCTTCTGGCGAGCAGTACTTC.

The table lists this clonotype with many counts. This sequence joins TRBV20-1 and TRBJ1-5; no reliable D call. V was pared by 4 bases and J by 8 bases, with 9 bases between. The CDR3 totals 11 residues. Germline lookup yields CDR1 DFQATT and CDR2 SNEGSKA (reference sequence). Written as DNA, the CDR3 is TGCAGTGCTATCCAGGAGGAGCCCCAGCATTTT. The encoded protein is CSAIQEEPQHF.

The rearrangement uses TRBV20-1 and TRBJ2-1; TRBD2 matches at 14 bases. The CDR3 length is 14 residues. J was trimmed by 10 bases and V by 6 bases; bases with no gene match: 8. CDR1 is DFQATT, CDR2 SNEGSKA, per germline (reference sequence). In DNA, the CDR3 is TGCAGTGCGGCGGGACTAGCGGGAGTCAGCGAGCAGTTCTTC. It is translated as CSAAGLAGVSEQFF.

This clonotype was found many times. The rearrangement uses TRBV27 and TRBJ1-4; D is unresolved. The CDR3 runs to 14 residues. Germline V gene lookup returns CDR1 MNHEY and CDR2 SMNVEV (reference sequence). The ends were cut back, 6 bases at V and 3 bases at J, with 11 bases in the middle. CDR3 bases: TGTGCCAGCAGGATCGATGGAGCTAATGAAAAACTGTTTTTT. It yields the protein CASRIDGANEKLFF.

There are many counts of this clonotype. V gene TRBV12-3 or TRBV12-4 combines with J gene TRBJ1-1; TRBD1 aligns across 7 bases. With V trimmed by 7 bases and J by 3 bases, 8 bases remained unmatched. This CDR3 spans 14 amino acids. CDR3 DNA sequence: TGTGCCAGCACCAAGACAGGGTTTGACACTGAAGCTTTCTTT. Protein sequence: CASTKTGFDTEAFF.

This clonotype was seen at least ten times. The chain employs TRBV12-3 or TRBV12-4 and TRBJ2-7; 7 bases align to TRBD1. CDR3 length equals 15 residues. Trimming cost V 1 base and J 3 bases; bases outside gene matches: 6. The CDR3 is CASSLGTGLLYEQYF. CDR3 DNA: TGTGCCAGCAGTTTAGGGACAGGCCTACTCTACGAGCAGTACTTC.

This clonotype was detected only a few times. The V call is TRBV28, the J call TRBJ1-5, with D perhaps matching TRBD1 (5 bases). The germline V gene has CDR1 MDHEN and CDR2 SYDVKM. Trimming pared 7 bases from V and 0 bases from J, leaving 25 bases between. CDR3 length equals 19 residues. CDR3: CASNTKVAGYRLSNQPQHF. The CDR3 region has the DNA TGTGCCAGCAACACTAAGGTGGCAGGGTACAGGCTTAGCAATCAGCCCCAGCATTTT.

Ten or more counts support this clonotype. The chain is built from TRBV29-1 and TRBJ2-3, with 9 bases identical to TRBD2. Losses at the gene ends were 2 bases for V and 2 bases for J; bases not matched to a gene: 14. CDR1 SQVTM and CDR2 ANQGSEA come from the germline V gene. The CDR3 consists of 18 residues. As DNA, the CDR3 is TGCAGCGTTGAATCTCTCGGTACTAGCGGGTCATACACAGATACGCAGTATTTT. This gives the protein CSVESLGTSGSYTDTQYF.

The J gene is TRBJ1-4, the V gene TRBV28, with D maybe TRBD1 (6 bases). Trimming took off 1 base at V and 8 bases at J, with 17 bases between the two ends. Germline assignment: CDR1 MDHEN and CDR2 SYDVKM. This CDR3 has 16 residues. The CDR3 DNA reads TGTGCCAGCAGTTTATTCCCCGGGACAAGAGGAGAAAAACTGTTTTTT. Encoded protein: CASSLFPGTRGEKLFF. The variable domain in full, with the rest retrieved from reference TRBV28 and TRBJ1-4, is DVKVTQSSRYLVKRTGEKVFLECVQDMDHENMFWYRQDPGLGLRLIYFSYDVKMKEKGDIPEGYSVSREKKERFSLILESASTNQTSMYLCASSLFPGTRGEKLFFGSGTQLSVL.

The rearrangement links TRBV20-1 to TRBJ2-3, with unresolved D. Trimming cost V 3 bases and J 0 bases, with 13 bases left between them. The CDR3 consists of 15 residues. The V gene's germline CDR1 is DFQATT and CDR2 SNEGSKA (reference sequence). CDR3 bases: TGCAGTGCTAGTCAGAGGTTGACTAGCACAGATACGCAGTATTTT. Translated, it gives CSASQRLTSTDTQYF.